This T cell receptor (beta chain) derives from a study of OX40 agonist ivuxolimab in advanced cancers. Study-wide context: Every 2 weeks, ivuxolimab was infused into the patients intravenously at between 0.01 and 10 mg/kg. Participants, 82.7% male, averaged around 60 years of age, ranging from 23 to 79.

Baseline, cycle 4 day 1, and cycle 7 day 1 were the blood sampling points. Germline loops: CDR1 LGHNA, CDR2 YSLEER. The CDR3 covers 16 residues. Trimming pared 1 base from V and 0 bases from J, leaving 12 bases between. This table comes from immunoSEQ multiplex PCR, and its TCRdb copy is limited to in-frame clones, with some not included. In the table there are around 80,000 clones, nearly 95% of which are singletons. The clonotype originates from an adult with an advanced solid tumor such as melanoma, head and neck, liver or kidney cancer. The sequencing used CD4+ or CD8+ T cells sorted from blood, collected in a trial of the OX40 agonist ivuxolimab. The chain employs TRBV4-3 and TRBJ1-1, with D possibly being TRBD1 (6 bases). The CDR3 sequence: CASSQGGTGMNTEAFF. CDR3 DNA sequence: TGCGCCAGCAGCCAAGGAGGTACAGGGATGAACACTGAAGCTTTCTTT.